A selection of T cell receptor beta chains follows, all from one sample in a study of blood T cell repertoires in COVID-19. Libraries were prepared by immunoSEQ multiplex PCR; TCRdb keeps only in-frame clonotypes and omits some of them. The sample carries about 410,000 clones, less than 95% recorded once. Material for sequencing was PBMCs or T cells enriched from blood (not recorded which). These receptors all come from a man aged 18 to 30 who had recovered from COVID-19. Both conserved end residues are part of each CDR3. Fields, in order: V gene, clone size, J gene, D gene, CDR3 DNA, CDR3 protein. The D gene is left open where the match is weak. Size is omitted from some rows. Given values are once, few, many or a class for expanded clones.

V gene: TRBV5-1
clone size: -
J gene: TRBJ1-1
D gene: -
CDR3 DNA: TGCGCCAGCAGCGGAGAGGAGGCGTTGAACACTGAAGCTTTCTTT
CDR3 protein: CASSGEEALNTEAFF

V gene: TRBV19
clone size: -
J gene: TRBJ1-3
D gene: -
CDR3 DNA: TGTGCCAGTAAGCGCGACTTTGGTTCTGGAAACACCATATATTTT
CDR3 protein: CASKRDFGSGNTIYF

V gene: TRBV7-9
clone size: -
J gene: TRBJ1-5
D gene: -
CDR3 DNA: TGTGCCAGCAGCTTAGGACAGGCTAGCAATCAGCCCCAGCATTTT
CDR3 protein: CASSLGQASNQPQHF

V gene: TRBV18
clone size: -
J gene: TRBJ2-4
D gene: -
CDR3 DNA: TGTGCCAGCTCACCGGCGAGCGGGCGATCTAAAAACATTCAGTACTTC
CDR3 protein: CASSPASGRSKNIQYF

V gene: TRBV27
clone size: once
J gene: TRBJ1-4
D gene: TRBD1
CDR3 DNA: TGTGCCAGCAGTCCACAGGGGGATTCTGAAAAACTGTTTTTT
CDR3 protein: CASSPQGDSEKLFF

V gene: TRBV28
clone size: -
J gene: TRBJ1-2
D gene: -
CDR3 DNA: TGTGCCAGCAGTTCACTTTATGGCTACACCTTC
CDR3 protein: CASSSLYGYTF

V gene: TRBV20-1
clone size: -
J gene: TRBJ1-4
D gene: -
CDR3 DNA: TGCAGTGCTAGTGCCGTTCCAACTAATGAAAAACTGTTTTTT
CDR3 protein: CSASAVPTNEKLFF

V gene: TRBV12-2
clone size: -
J gene: TRBJ2-3
D gene: -
CDR3 DNA: TGTGCCAGCCCGGGGGGGTGGGGCACAGATACGCAGTATTTT
CDR3 protein: CASPGGWGTDTQYF

V gene: TRBV29-1
clone size: -
J gene: TRBJ2-7
D gene: TRBD1
CDR3 DNA: TGCAGCGTATCCGGGACAGGCGATATCTCCTACGAGCAGTACTTC
CDR3 protein: CSVSGTGDISYEQYF

V gene: TRBV5-1
clone size: -
J gene: TRBJ2-6
D gene: TRBD1
CDR3 DNA: TGCGCCACCGGACAGGCCGGCTCTGGGGCCAACGTCCTGACTTTC
CDR3 protein: CATGQAGSGANVLTF

V gene: TRBV4-1
clone size: -
J gene: TRBJ1-4
D gene: -
CDR3 DNA: TGCGCCAGCAGCCTAAGGGTCCGGACAGACAATGAAAAACTGTTTTTT
CDR3 protein: CASSLRVRTDNEKLFF

V gene: TRBV2
clone size: -
J gene: TRBJ2-3
D gene: TRBD1
CDR3 DNA: TGTGCCAGCAGCGACAGGGGGCTTGGGACAGATACGCAGTATTTT
CDR3 protein: CASSDRGLGTDTQYF

V gene: TRBV5-8
clone size: -
J gene: TRBJ1-2
D gene: TRBD1
CDR3 DNA: TGTGCCAGCAGCCACCAAGCAGGGGGCAACTATGGCTACACCTTC
CDR3 protein: CASSHQAGGNYGYTF

V gene: TRBV4-1
clone size: -
J gene: TRBJ1-2
D gene: -
CDR3 DNA: TGCGCCAGCAGCCAAGGGGGGCTTAGGACGGTTAACTATGGCTACACCTTC
CDR3 protein: CASSQGGLRTVNYGYTF

V gene: TRBV7-2
clone size: -
J gene: TRBJ2-6
D gene: -
CDR3 DNA: TGTGCCAGCAGCTTAGCGATTACTTCTGGGGCCAACGTCCTGACTTTC
CDR3 protein: CASSLAITSGANVLTF

V gene: TRBV7-8
clone size: -
J gene: TRBJ1-1
D gene: -
CDR3 DNA: TGTGCCAGCAGGTCAACCAGGGATAGCACTGAAGCTTTCTTT
CDR3 protein: CASRSTRDSTEAFF

V gene: TRBV11-2
clone size: -
J gene: TRBJ2-1
D gene: TRBD2
CDR3 DNA: TGTGCCAGCAGCCCTCGGGAGGGCCAGTTCTTC
CDR3 protein: CASSPREGQFF

V gene: TRBV5-8
clone size: -
J gene: TRBJ1-6
D gene: -
CDR3 DNA: TGTGCCAGCAGCTTGTTTTCCGGGAGCTCCTATAATTCACCCCTCCACTTT
CDR3 protein: CASSLFSGSSYNSPLHF

V gene: TRBV19
clone size: -
J gene: TRBJ1-1
D gene: -
CDR3 DNA: TGTGCCAGTAGTATAGACCGGACACGACTGAACACTGAAGCTTTCTTT
CDR3 protein: CASSIDRTRLNTEAFF

V gene: TRBV7-6
clone size: few
J gene: TRBJ1-2
D gene: -
CDR3 DNA: TGTGCCAGCAGCTCACAGGGATCTTACCCCTCCAGCGGCTACACCTTC
CDR3 protein: CASSSQGSYPSSGYTF

V gene: TRBV6-5
clone size: -
J gene: TRBJ1-2
D gene: -
CDR3 DNA: TGTGCCAGCAGCCGGGTTGGCTATGGCTACACCTTC
CDR3 protein: CASSRVGYGYTF

V gene: TRBV27
clone size: once
J gene: TRBJ2-7
D gene: -
CDR3 DNA: TGTGCCAGCAGTCAACAGGGCGAGCAGTACTTC
CDR3 protein: CASSQQGEQYF

V gene: TRBV6-2/TRBV6-3
clone size: -
J gene: TRBJ1-6
D gene: -
CDR3 DNA: TGTGCCAGCAGTCGGGAGGGGACCCTCCACTTT
CDR3 protein: CASSREGTLHF

V gene: TRBV6-4
clone size: -
J gene: TRBJ2-7
D gene: -
CDR3 DNA: TGTGCCAGCAAGTCTAACAGGACCTACGAGCAGTACTTC
CDR3 protein: CASKSNRTYEQYF

V gene: TRBV28
clone size: -
J gene: TRBJ2-7
D gene: -
CDR3 DNA: TGTGCCAGTTCCCGGACTACCTACGAGCAGTACTTC
CDR3 protein: CASSRTTYEQYF

V gene: TRBV30
clone size: once
J gene: TRBJ2-7
D gene: -
CDR3 DNA: TGTGCCTGGAGGGCCGGAGGAGACAGGCTATACGAGCAGTACTTC
CDR3 protein: CAWRAGGDRLYEQYF

V gene: TRBV5-1
clone size: -
J gene: TRBJ2-2
D gene: -
CDR3 DNA: TGCGCCAGCAGCTTGGAAGGAGCTGGCGGGGAGCTGTTTTTT
CDR3 protein: CASSLEGAGGELFF

V gene: TRBV5-1
clone size: -
J gene: TRBJ1-2
D gene: TRBD1
CDR3 DNA: TGCGCCAGCACCTCCTACGGGACAGGGGCGAGAGGCTACACCTTC
CDR3 protein: CASTSYGTGARGYTF

V gene: TRBV29-1
clone size: -
J gene: TRBJ2-1
D gene: TRBD1
CDR3 DNA: TGCAGCGCCCTCGGACAGGGGAGTCGCAATGAGCAGTTCTTC
CDR3 protein: CSALGQGSRNEQFF

V gene: TRBV15
clone size: -
J gene: TRBJ1-1
D gene: -
CDR3 DNA: TGTGCCACCAGCAGGGGGGGGACCATGAACACTGAAGCTTTCTTT
CDR3 protein: CATSRGGTMNTEAFF

V gene: TRBV28
clone size: -
J gene: TRBJ2-7
D gene: -
CDR3 DNA: TGTGCCAGCAGCTCCCGGGGGGAGCAGTACTTC
CDR3 protein: CASSSRGEQYF

V gene: TRBV27
clone size: -
J gene: TRBJ1-2
D gene: -
CDR3 DNA: TGTGCCAGCAGTTTAGCCGGGAAAAACTATGGCTACACCTTC
CDR3 protein: CASSLAGKNYGYTF

V gene: TRBV9
clone size: -
J gene: TRBJ2-3
D gene: TRBD2
CDR3 DNA: TGTGCCAGCAGCGTACTAGCGGGAGTGGGAGATACGCAGTATTTT
CDR3 protein: CASSVLAGVGDTQYF

V gene: TRBV2
clone size: -
J gene: TRBJ1-4
D gene: -
CDR3 DNA: TGTGCCAGCGACAGCGGGGAGGAAAAACTGTTTTTT
CDR3 protein: CASDSGEEKLFF

V gene: TRBV19
clone size: -
J gene: TRBJ2-1
D gene: TRBD2
CDR3 DNA: TGTGCCAGTACAGTTTGGTCTAGTGGGAGGGTCTCTGAGCAGTTCTTC
CDR3 protein: CASTVWSSGRVSEQFF

V gene: TRBV12-3/TRBV12-4
clone size: -
J gene: TRBJ1-1
D gene: -
CDR3 DNA: TGTGCCAGCAGGGGCCCCTTGAACACTGAAGCTTTCTTT
CDR3 protein: CASRGPLNTEAFF

V gene: TRBV19
clone size: -
J gene: TRBJ2-2
D gene: TRBD2
CDR3 DNA: TGTGCCAGTAGTCTCATGGGGGGGACCGGGGAGCTGTTTTTT
CDR3 protein: CASSLMGGTGELFF

V gene: TRBV19
clone size: -
J gene: TRBJ1-3
D gene: -
CDR3 DNA: TGTGCCAGTAGTATTTCAGGCCGCGTCTCTGGAAACACCATATATTTT
CDR3 protein: CASSISGRVSGNTIYF

V gene: TRBV5-4
clone size: -
J gene: TRBJ2-7
D gene: -
CDR3 DNA: TGTGCCAGCTCGCCGGGTGGCGAGCAGTACTTC
CDR3 protein: CASSPGGEQYF